This T cell receptor beta chain was identified in a study of blood T cell repertoires in COVID-19. For the study at large: Samples came from the United States, Italy and Spain, spanning acute and convalescent COVID-19. PBMCs, B-cell-depleted T cells, or T cells provided the cDNA or gDNA that made up the material.

CDR3 size: 13 residues. V was clipped by 3 bases and J by 3 bases, with 6 bases between them. In the original analysis: Estimated nucleated cell counts came from reference gene primer amplification. Profiled with immunoSEQ multiplex PCR; TCRdb holds only in-frame clones, not every one. That table furnishes V, J and clone size, whereas the DNA furnished D and trimming. The sample yields about 130,000 clones, less than 90% seen once. This clone was seen a handful of times. The chain recombines TRBV12-3 or TRBV12-4 with TRBJ1-5; tentative D call: TRBD1 (6 bases). The sequenced sample was peripheral blood. This clonotype originated in a woman of 80 years or more with acute or convalescent COVID-19. DNA of the CDR3: TGTGCCAGCAGTTTGGGGGCCAATCAGCCCCAGCATTTT. As protein: CASSLGANQPQHF.